This TCR beta chain came from a study of blood T cell repertoires in COVID-19. Study-level information: From T cells, B-cell-depleted T cells, or PBMCs came the material, which was cDNA or gDNA.

Authors' data handling: The assay estimated nucleated cells by amplifying reference gene primers. Only in-frame clones appear in the TCRdb table, and some are missing; sequencing was by immunoSEQ multiplex PCR. V, J and clone size derive from that table, while D and trimming were established from the DNA sequence. The sample shows under 45,000 clones, about 80% of them seen only once. The germline V gene has CDR1 SGHTA and CDR2 FQGNSA. V was trimmed by 1 base and J by 7 bases, leaving 11 bases between them. The CDR3 is made up of 13 amino acids. The sequencing input was peripheral blood. The chain uses TRBV7-2 and TRBJ2-7; no clear D gene. The clonotype comes from a human donor with acute or convalescent COVID-19. The donor label of this sample is uncertain. The CDR3 here is CASSLVFSQEQYF. CDR3 bases: TGTGCCAGCAGCTTAGTCTTCTCCCAGGAGCAGTACTTC.